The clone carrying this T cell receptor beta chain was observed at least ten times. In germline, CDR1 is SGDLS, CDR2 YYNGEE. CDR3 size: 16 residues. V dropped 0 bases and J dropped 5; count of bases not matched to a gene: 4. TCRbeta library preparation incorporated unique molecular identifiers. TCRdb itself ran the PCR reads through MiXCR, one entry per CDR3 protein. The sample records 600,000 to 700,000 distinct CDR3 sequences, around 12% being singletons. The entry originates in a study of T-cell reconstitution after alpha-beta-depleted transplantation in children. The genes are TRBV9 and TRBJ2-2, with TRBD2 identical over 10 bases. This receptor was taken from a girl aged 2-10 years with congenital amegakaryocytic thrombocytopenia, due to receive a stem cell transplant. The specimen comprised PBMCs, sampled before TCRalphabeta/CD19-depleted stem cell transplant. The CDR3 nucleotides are TGTGCCAGCAGCGTAGCGGCTAGCGGGAGAACCGGGGAGCTGTTTTTT. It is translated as CASSVAASGRTGELFF.